Following are 5 T cell receptor beta chains from one sample sequenced in a study of shared clonotypes between healthy human individuals (dated by TCRdb to about 2020). The library was made by the immunoSEQ multiplex PCR assay. TCRdb took this table from immuneACCESS and kept in-frame rearrangements with V and J called. Such tables lack part of the clones; where checked against another copy, unresolved V genes explain under half of the gap, and the rest is unexplained. The sample data list 1,400,000 or so clones, and 98% of these were observed just once. The ten largest clones represent around 0.38% of the sample. The sequencing input was naive CD4+ T cells sorted from blood. This specimen's cell subset or site label, interpreted: CD45RA+ positively selected. The receptors shown here come from a man aged 25 to 40 in good health.

The chain carries TRBV28 and TRBJ2-1; weak D call: TRBD2 (8 bases). The CDR3 length is 20 residues. V lost 2 bases and J lost 5, with 28 bases in between. Germline CDR1 and CDR2: MDHEN and SYDVKM. In DNA form, the CDR3 reads TGTGCCAGCAGTTTAGTAGGGGGCAGGGACCGTTACGGGAGGGACAATGAGCAGTTCTTC. Protein product: CASSLVGGRDRYGRDNEQFF.

The chain links TRBV5-1 to TRBJ2-5; perhaps TRBD1 as D (6 bases). V was cut by 6 bases and J by 5 bases, with 23 bases left in between. The germline V gene has CDR1 SGHRS and CDR2 YFSETQ. The CDR3 is 16 residues long. The CDR3 bases are TGCGCCAGCACCCAGGCCGGACAGCCGTCGAGGGAGACCCAGTACTTC. Amino acid sequence: CASTQAGQPSRETQYF.

This clone was found once. Other DNA sequences in this specimen translate into the identical CDR3. The chain joins TRBV6-1 to TRBJ2-7, with D perhaps TRBD2 (6 bases). The CDR3 loop spans 15 amino acids. The germline gives CDR1 MNHNS, CDR2 SASEGT. V was trimmed by 0 bases and J by 3 bases, leaving 12 bases between them. The CDR3 nucleotides read TGTGCCAGCAGTGAAGCGGGGGTCGGGAGCTACGAGCAGTACTTC. Translation gives CASSEAGVGSYEQYF.

This sequence joins TRBV7-6 and TRBJ1-1, with a tentative D call TRBD1 (6 bases). This CDR3 region has 13 residues. Germline V CDR1 and CDR2: SGHVS, FNYEAQ. The V and J ends lost 5 bases and 3 bases respectively, with 10 bases between them. CDR3 bases: TGTGCCAGCAGCCAGGGACACCACACTGAAGCTTTCTTT. Translating gives CASSQGHHTEAFF.

The J gene is TRBJ1-3, the V gene TRBV5-1; D is unresolved. V was clipped by 4 bases and J by 4 bases, with 15 bases between them. Per germline, CDR1 SGHRS and CDR2 YFSETQ. CDR3 length equals 15 residues. The CDR3 is CASSPRTNDGNTIYF. CDR3 nucleotides: TGCGCCAGCAGCCCGCGGACGAACGACGGAAACACCATATATTTT.